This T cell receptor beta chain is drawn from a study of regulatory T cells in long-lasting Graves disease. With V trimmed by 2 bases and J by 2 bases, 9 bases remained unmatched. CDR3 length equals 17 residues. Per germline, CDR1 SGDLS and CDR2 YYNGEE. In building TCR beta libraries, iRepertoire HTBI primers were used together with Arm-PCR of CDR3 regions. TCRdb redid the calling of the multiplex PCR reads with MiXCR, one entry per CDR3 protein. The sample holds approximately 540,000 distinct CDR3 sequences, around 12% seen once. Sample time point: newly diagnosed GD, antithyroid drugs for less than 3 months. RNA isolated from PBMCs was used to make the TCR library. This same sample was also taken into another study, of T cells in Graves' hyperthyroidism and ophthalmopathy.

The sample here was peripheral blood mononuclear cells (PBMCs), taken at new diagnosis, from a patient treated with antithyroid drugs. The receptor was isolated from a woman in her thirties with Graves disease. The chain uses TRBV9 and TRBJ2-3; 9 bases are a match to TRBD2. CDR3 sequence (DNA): TGTGCCAGCAGCGTTCGGAGCGGACTAGCGCCCACAGATACGCAGTATTTT. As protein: CASSVRSGLAPTDTQYF.